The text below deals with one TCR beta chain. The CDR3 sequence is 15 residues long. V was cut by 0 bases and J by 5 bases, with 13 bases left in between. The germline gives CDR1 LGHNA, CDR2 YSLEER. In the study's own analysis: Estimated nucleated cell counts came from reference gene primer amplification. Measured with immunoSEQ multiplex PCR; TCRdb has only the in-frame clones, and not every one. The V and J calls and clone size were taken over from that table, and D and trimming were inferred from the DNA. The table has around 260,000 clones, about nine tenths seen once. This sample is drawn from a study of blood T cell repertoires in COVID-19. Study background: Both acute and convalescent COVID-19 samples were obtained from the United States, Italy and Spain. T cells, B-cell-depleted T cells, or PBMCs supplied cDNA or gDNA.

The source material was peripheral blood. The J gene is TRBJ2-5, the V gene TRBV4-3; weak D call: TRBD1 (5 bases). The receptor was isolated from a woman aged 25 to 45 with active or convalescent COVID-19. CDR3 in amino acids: CASSQDLRGTETQYF. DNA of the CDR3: TGCGCCAGCAGCCAAGATCTAAGGGGAACCGAGACCCAGTACTTC.